A selection of T cell receptor beta chains follows, all from one sample in a study of T cells after yellow fever vaccination. TCRdb re-analysed the 5' RACE reads in MiXCR, keeping a single row per CDR3 protein. The profile shows hundreds of thousands of distinct CDR3 sequences, around a sixth of them singletons. The specimen was PBMCs, collected before the yellow fever booster vaccination. Receptors were obtained from a young man who received the YFV17D yellow fever vaccine. The CDR3 runs from the conserved cysteine through the conserved F or W. The D gene is left open where the match is weak. Expanded clones get a size class; other rows say once, few or many, or leave the size out.

CASSTITGIVDLAKNIQYF,TGTGCCAGCAGCACAATCACAGGGATCGTTGACCTAGCCAAAAACATTCAGTACTTC,19,-,TRBV7-9,TRBJ2-4,few
CSAREFGGGVSYNEQFF,TGCAGTGCTAGAGAGTTTGGAGGGGGGGTCTCCTACAATGAGCAGTTCTTC,17,-,TRBV20-1,TRBJ2-1,-
CASGSGYNEQFF,TGTGCCAGCGGTTCGGGATACAATGAGCAGTTCTTC,12,-,TRBV24-1,TRBJ2-1,many
CASSLAHGQPQHF,TGTGCCAGCAGTTTAGCGCATGGTCAGCCCCAGCATTTT,13,-,TRBV12-3/TRBV12-4,TRBJ1-5,-
CASSSSEGSGTDTQYF,TGTGCCAGCAGTTCCAGCGAGGGTAGTGGCACAGATACGCAGTATTTT,16,-,TRBV7-9,TRBJ2-3,-
CASSRNRVAKNIQYF,TGTGCCAGCAGTCGGAACAGGGTAGCCAAAAACATTCAGTACTTC,15,-,TRBV27,TRBJ2-4,few
CASSLRGGQRETQYF,TGCGCCAGCAGCTTGCGGGGCGGACAGAGGGAGACCCAGTACTTC,15,-,TRBV5-1,TRBJ2-5,-
CASSSTLGEEQETQYF,TGTGCCAGCAGCTCAACCCTGGGGGAGGAACAAGAGACCCAGTACTTC,16,-,TRBV13,TRBJ2-5,-
CASRTGFGSPLHF,TGCGCCAGCCGGACAGGGTTTGGATCACCCCTCCACTTT,13,TRBD1,TRBV4-3,TRBJ1-6,-
CASSASGNQPQHF,TGTGCCAGTTCGGCGTCGGGCAATCAGCCCCAGCATTTT,13,-,TRBV10-3,TRBJ1-5,-
CASSLGIRDSRTGYTF,TGTGCCAGCAGCCTAGGAATCCGGGACAGCCGGACCGGCTACACCTTC,16,TRBD1,TRBV5-6,TRBJ1-2,few
CSANWQGQYF,TGCAGTGCTAATTGGCAGGGACAGTACTTC,10,-,TRBV20-1,TRBJ2-7,few
CASSSGTGFGELFF,TGTGCCAGCAGTTCCGGGACAGGGTTCGGGGAGCTGTTTTTT,14,TRBD1,TRBV7-9,TRBJ2-2,few
CASLSPTDTQYF,TGTGCCAGCCTGTCCCCCACAGATACGCAGTATTTT,12,-,TRBV7-2,TRBJ2-3,many
CSASRRGGSPSTDTQYF,TGCAGTGCTAGCAGGCGGGGGGGTTCTCCTAGCACAGATACGCAGTATTTT,17,TRBD2,TRBV20-1,TRBJ2-3,few
CASSLGGLDTEAFF,TGCGCCAGCAGCTTGGGCGGGTTGGACACTGAAGCTTTCTTT,14,-,TRBV5-1,TRBJ1-1,-
CASSYSLLTDTQYF,TGTGCCAGCAGTTACTCCCTCCTCACAGATACGCAGTATTTT,14,-,TRBV6-2/TRBV6-3,TRBJ2-3,few
CASSLARALPNTGELFF,TGTGCCAGCAGCTTAGCTCGGGCCCTCCCAAACACCGGGGAGCTGTTTTTT,17,-,TRBV7-8,TRBJ2-2,-
CASSPFDGGNQPQHF,TGTGCCAGCTCACCTTTTGACGGGGGCAATCAGCCCCAGCATTTT,15,-,TRBV18,TRBJ1-5,-
CAISDPPQGPNSPLHF,TGTGCCATCAGTGATCCGCCACAGGGGCCGAATTCGCCCCTCCACTTT,16,TRBD1,TRBV10-3,TRBJ1-6,-
CASSYGGASTDTQYF,TGTGCCAGCAGTTACGGCGGTGCTAGCACAGATACGCAGTATTTT,15,-,TRBV6-2/TRBV6-3,TRBJ2-3,-
CASSRLAPGAGGANVLTF,TGCGCCAGCAGCCGATTGGCCCCAGGGGCCGGGGGGGCCAACGTCCTGACTTTC,18,-,TRBV4-3,TRBJ2-6,-
CASSFYSGADQPQHF,TGTGCCAGCAGTTTTTATAGTGGCGCGGATCAGCCCCAGCATTTT,15,-,TRBV12-3/TRBV12-4,TRBJ1-5,-
CASSLAQQGNTEAFF,TGCGCCAGCAGCTTGGCCCAGCAGGGGAACACTGAAGCTTTCTTT,15,-,TRBV5-1,TRBJ1-1,-
CASSYGTDEAFF,TGTGCCAGCAGTTACGGGACGGATGAAGCTTTCTTT,12,-,TRBV6-5,TRBJ1-1,few
CASTQSLNQPQHF,TGTGCCAGCACCCAGAGCCTAAATCAGCCCCAGCATTTT,13,-,TRBV6-2/TRBV6-3,TRBJ1-5,few
CASSSSFNTGELFF,TGTGCCAGCAGCTCCTCCTTCAACACCGGGGAGCTGTTTTTT,14,-,TRBV7-2,TRBJ2-2,-
CASGPPSSYNEQFF,TGCGCCAGCGGACCCCCCAGCTCCTACAATGAGCAGTTCTTC,14,-,TRBV5-1,TRBJ2-1,-
CASSEERNKLSTEAFF,TGTGCCAGCAGTGAGGAGAGGAACAAGTTGAGCACTGAAGCTTTCTTT,16,-,TRBV6-1,TRBJ1-1,-
CSGGVIGELFF,TGCAGTGGAGGGGTAATCGGGGAGCTGTTTTTT,11,-,TRBV29-1,TRBJ2-2,few
CASSLLRGGQETQYF,TGTGCCAGCAGCCTTCTGCGTGGTGGCCAAGAGACCCAGTACTTC,15,-,TRBV7-2,TRBJ2-5,few
CASSLVAGGPKTQYF,TGTGCCAGCAGCTTAGTTGCGGGGGGGCCGAAGACCCAGTACTTC,15,TRBD2,TRBV11-2,TRBJ2-5,few
CASSQGLAGRNSPLHF,TGCGCCAGCAGCCAAGGCCTGGCAGGACGGAATTCACCCCTCCACTTT,16,-,TRBV4-3,TRBJ1-6,-
CASSFGWGNQPQHF,TGTGCCAGCAGTTTTGGATGGGGCAATCAGCCCCAGCATTTT,14,-,TRBV12-3/TRBV12-4,TRBJ1-5,few
CASGQGDTQYF,TGTGCCAGCGGACAGGGAGATACGCAGTATTTT,11,TRBD1,TRBV12-3/TRBV12-4,TRBJ2-3,few
CAWSIQRPYEQYF,TGTGCCTGGAGTATACAGCGCCCCTACGAGCAGTACTTC,13,-,TRBV30,TRBJ2-7,-
CASRSLIDTEAFF,TGCGCCAGCCGCTCGTTGATTGACACTGAAGCTTTCTTT,13,-,TRBV5-1,TRBJ1-1,-
CASSLDTSGSTDTQYF,TGTGCCAGCAGTTTGGATACTAGCGGGAGCACAGATACGCAGTATTTT,16,TRBD2,TRBV12-3/TRBV12-4,TRBJ2-3,many
CASSILGGGNTIYF,TGTGCCAGTAGTATCCTGGGGGGCGGAAACACCATATATTTT,14,-,TRBV19,TRBJ1-3,few
CASSSIVPETQYF,TGTGCCAGCAGCTCGATCGTCCCAGAGACCCAGTACTTC,13,-,TRBV9,TRBJ2-5,-
CAADRDAYSNQPQHF,TGTGCCGCCGACCGGGACGCCTATAGCAATCAGCCCCAGCATTTT,15,-,TRBV10-3,TRBJ1-5,-
CASSPGTGLGYTF,TGCGCCAGCAGCCCGGGGACAGGGCTTGGCTACACCTTC,13,TRBD1,TRBV4-3,TRBJ1-2,few
CAHPGKNIQYF,TGTGCCCATCCAGGCAAAAACATTCAGTACTTC,11,-,TRBV2,TRBJ2-4,-